Sequencing of this T cell receptor beta chain was carried out in a study of blood T cell repertoires in COVID-19. The wider study: Acute-phase and convalescent COVID-19 samples originated in the United States, Italy and Spain. Sources were T cells, B-cell-depleted T cells, or PBMCs; the material itself was cDNA or gDNA.

Per the authors' pipeline: Counts of nucleated cells, estimated from reference gene primer amplification, were obtained. The table came from immunoSEQ multiplex PCR; TCRdb's copy has only in-frame clones and leaves some out. Clonal size and the V and J genes are those of that table, whereas D and trimming came from the DNA. The table lists some 200,000 clones, 65% to 90% of them singletons. CDR3 length equals 14 residues. The germline V gene has CDR1 WNHNN and CDR2 SYGVQD (reference sequence). The V end lost 7 bases, the J end lost 10 bases, and 23 bases lay between the germline ends. Sequenced material: peripheral blood. V and J are TRBV10-1 and TRBJ2-7, with D possibly being TRBD2 (5 bases). The TCR originated in a man older than 75 with acute or convalescent COVID-19. CDR3 amino acids: CASMVRRLRDSQYF. CDR3 DNA sequence: TGCGCCAGCATGGTCCGGAGGTTACGAGATAGCCAGTACTTC.